This entry lists 11 T cell receptor beta chains sequenced from one sample in a study of T cell repertoires in cytomegalovirus infection. TCRdb re-called the reads with MiXCR, one entry per CDR3 protein. The sample includes nearly 650,000 distinct CDR3 sequences, roughly 24% seen only once; the top ten take roughly 8%. The sample was CD8+ T cells from PBMCs. These TCRs come from a human donor in good health (CMV status not recorded). Some clones in this sample may be carry-over from other donors' samples.

The chain joins TRBV2 to TRBJ2-7; D is uncertain. The CDR3 runs to 12 residues. V shed 1 base and J shed 7 bases, with 8 bases lying between them. Germline lookup yields CDR1 SNHLY and CDR2 FYNNEI. The chain's CDR3 is CASSEGLAEQYF. DNA of the CDR3: TGTGCCAGCAGTGAAGGGCTTGCGGAGCAGTACTTC. Looking up the rest from reference TRBV2 and TRBJ2-7 gives the full variable domain: EPEVTQTPSHQVTQMGQEVILRCVPISNHLYFYWYRQILGQKVEFLVSFYNNEISEKSEIFDDQFSVERPDGSNFTLKIRSTKLEDSAMYFCASSEGLAEQYFGPGTRLTVT.

This clonotype was observed a few times. The V and J genes are TRBV28 and TRBJ1-1; no reliable D call. The CDR3 has 13 amino acids. From germline, CDR1 is MDHEN and CDR2 SYDVKM. V shed 8 bases and J shed 6 bases, with 16 bases lying between them. CDR3 protein: CASVPLGRAEAFF. In nucleotides, the CDR3 is TGTGCCAGCGTCCCCCTAGGACGGGCTGAAGCTTTCTTT. Combining the CDR3 with reference TRBV28 and TRBJ1-1 gives the whole variable domain DVKVTQSSRYLVKRTGEKVFLECVQDMDHENMFWYRQDPGLGLRLIYFSYDVKMKEKGDIPEGYSVSREKKERFSLILESASTNQTSMYLCASVPLGRAEAFFGQGTRLTVV.

This chain joins TRBV29-1 and TRBJ2-1; D may correspond to TRBD1 or TRBD2 (5 bases each). Germline V gene sequence: CDR1 SQVTM, CDR2 ANQGSEA. This CDR3 has 15 amino acids. V was cut by 6 bases and J by 4 bases, with 19 bases left in between. CDR3: CSVEGSDKTYNEQFF. The CDR3 bases are TGCAGCGTCGAGGGATCGGACAAGACTTACAATGAGCAGTTCTTC.

There are many counts of this clonotype. The chain has TRBV15 and TRBJ1-2; D remains unclear. The CDR3 extends over 16 amino acids. Germline assignment: CDR1 LNHNV and CDR2 YYDKDF (reference sequence). Trimming took off 0 bases at V and 7 bases at J, with 18 bases between the two ends. CDR3 region: CATSRDLGRQPVGYTF. The CDR3 region has the DNA TGTGCCACCAGCAGAGATCTGGGCAGGCAACCCGTTGGCTACACCTTC. Together with reference TRBV15 and TRBJ1-2, the CDR3 gives the full variable domain: DAMVIQNPRYQVTQFGKPVTLSCSQTLNHNVMYWYQQKSSQAPKLLFHYYDKDFNNEADTPDNFQSRRPNTSFCFLDIRSPGLGDTAMYLCATSRDLGRQPVGYTFGSGTRLTVV.

This rearrangement joins TRBV29-1 to TRBJ2-3; a possible D gene is TRBD2 (5 bases). Germline CDR1 SQVTM, CDR2 ANQGSEA. V lost 3 bases and J 4 bases, leaving 20 bases between the germline ends. There are 16 residues in the CDR3. CDR3 DNA sequence: TGCAGCGTTGATGTGGACGGGGTAAGGTCGGCAGATACGCAGTATTTT. Protein product: CSVDVDGVRSADTQYF.

This rearrangement joins TRBV18 to TRBJ1-2; the match to TRBD1 covers 7 bases. Germline-derived CDR1 and CDR2 are KGHSH and LQKENI. This CDR3 comprises 18 residues. V shed 0 bases, J shed 5 bases, and the junction held 15 bases outside the gene matches. CDR3 sequence reads: CASSPPNGDRESAYGYTF. CDR3 bases: TGTGCCAGCTCACCACCGAATGGCGACAGGGAGTCGGCTTATGGCTACACCTTC. The whole variable domain, remainder taken from reference TRBV18 and TRBJ1-2, is NAGVMQNPRHLVRRRGQEARLRCSPMKGHSHVYWYRQLPEEGLKFMVYLQKENIIDESGMPKERFSAEFPKEGPSILRIQQVVRGDSAAYFCASSPPNGDRESAYGYTFGSGTRLTVV.

This clonotype was picked up many times. This chain uses TRBV7-3 with TRBJ2-1; 8 bases align to TRBD1. The germline V gene encodes CDR1 SGHTA and CDR2 FQGTGA. J lost 2 bases, V lost 5 bases, and 2 bases had no gene match. The CDR3 sequence is 14 residues long. In nucleotides, the CDR3 is TGTGCCAGCAGCCCGGGACAGGCCTACAATGAGCAGTTCTTC. Translation gives CASSPGQAYNEQFF.

This clonotype showed up many times. This sequence joins TRBV5-6 and TRBJ2-7; D uncertain. Trimming cost V 2 bases and J 1 base, with 7 bases left between them. There are 13 residues in the CDR3. The V gene's germline CDR1 is SGHDT and CDR2 YYEEEE. The CDR3 spells CASSLERSYEQYF. DNA for the CDR3: TGTGCCAGCAGCTTAGAACGATCCTACGAGCAGTACTTC. Variable domain in full (rest from reference TRBV5-6 and TRBJ2-7): DAGVTQSPTHLIKTRGQQVTLRCSPKSGHDTVSWYQQALGQGPQFIFQYYEEEERQRGNFPDRFSGHQFPNYSSELNVNALLLGDSALYLCASSLERSYEQYFGPGTRLTVT.

Many counts were recorded for this clonotype. The J gene is TRBJ2-1, the V gene TRBV28, with TRBD1 matching over 9 bases. Germline lookup yields CDR1 MDHEN and CDR2 SYDVKM. CDR3 length equals 15 residues. The trim removed 6 bases at V and 3 bases at J, leaving 6 bases unmatched. CDR3 amino acids: CASRTRDRVYNEQFF. DNA of the CDR3: TGTGCCAGCAGGACCCGGGACAGGGTCTACAATGAGCAGTTCTTC.

Concerning this clonotype itself: Germline is not matched at one junction end, which may reflect a read error. The rearrangement links TRBV6-2 or TRBV6-3 to TRBJ2-1; D possibly corresponds to TRBD2 (7 bases). CDR3 size: 15 residues. The germline V gene encodes CDR1 MNHEY and CDR2 SVGEGT. The CDR3: CAGSIGGATYNEQFF. Written as DNA, the CDR3 is TGTGCCGGCAGCATAGGGGGGGCTACCTACAATGAGCAGTTCTTC.

This clonotype appeared a few times. CDR3 amino acids: CASSSTQGAYEQYV. The CDR3 DNA reads TGTGCCAGCAGTTCAACACAGGGGGCCTACGAGCAGTACGTC. The chain employs TRBV27 and TRBJ2-7, with 8 positions matching TRBD1. The germline V gene has CDR1 MNHEY and CDR2 SMNVEV (reference sequence). The CDR3 spans 14 residues. V dropped 4 bases and J dropped 2; count of bases not matched to a gene: 4.